This TCR beta chain was sequenced for a study of CD8+ T cells in alopecia areata (dated by TCRdb to the late 2010s). Study-level background: Skin from C3H/HeJ donors with spontaneous alopecia (roughly 6-13 months old) was grafted onto female C3H/HeJ recipients that were roughly 7-10 weeks old. immunoSEQ multiplex PCR using 35 Vbeta forward primers and 13 Jbeta reverse primers was used to amplify TCRbeta CDR3 regions. RNA was extracted with the PAXgene miRNA kit for fixed scalp, the miRNeasy kit for PBMCs, and the RNeasy kit for mouse skin. The study used high-throughput TCRbeta sequencing to examine T cell clonal expansion in alopecia areata, in both the C3H/HeJ mouse model and human patients. On the human side, TCRbeta sequencing was run on scalp tissue and on sorted CD4+ and CD8+ peripheral blood T cells from healthy controls and from alopecia areata patients with either patchy or totalis/universalis disease. Scalp clonality was compared across normal scalp (n=4), patchy alopecia areata scalp (n=8), and alopecia totalis/universalis scalp (n=8). Broader findings and caveats from the paper: TCR sequences shared between patients were less clear than in mice, possibly partly because of HLA diversity in the patient population. Unlike mouse skin, where gammadelta T cells dominate, normal human skin contains resident alphabeta T cells that get sequenced too, which complicates analysis of the scalp TCR repertoire. Lesional scalp, especially in alopecia totalis/universalis, showed higher clonality and more expanded CD8+ clones than normal scalp, suggesting antigenic drive.

This clone was recorded at least ten times. Which antigen it targets is not known. For this mouse receptor, gene names and germline sequences are murine. From the germline J gene comes the end of the CDR3, since the read stops 4 residues before it. The library relied on the immunoSEQ multiplex PCR assay. RNA was extracted from all samples and reverse transcribed into cDNA, which served as template for TCR sequencing. SuperScript III was used to make first-strand cDNA, primed with a 2:1 mix of oligo-dT and random hexamers. A synthetic immune receptor repertoire was used to assess amplification bias, and residual bias was removed computationally. Sequencing of the libraries was done on Illumina HiSeq using 60 bp reads that spanned the CDR3 and were read from J toward V. The published analysis was carried out like this. Raw reads were preprocessed for error removal, and CDR3 was defined according to IMGT conventions as running from the conserved cysteine to phenylalanine. Clonality was computed as 1 minus the Shannon entropy, with the entropy normalized by log2 of the number of productive unique TCRs. Whether each scalp clone was CD4 or CD8 was inferred by checking scalp TCRbeta sequences against the CD4 and CD8 repertoires from sorted blood. Entries here come from immuneACCESS through TCRdb and include only in-frame sequences with V and J called. Some clones fail to appear in such tables; in the studies checked, an unresolved V gene covers under half of the shortfall, and the cause of the remainder is unknown. Clone size and V and J calls were adopted from that table, with D and trimming inferred from the DNA. The sample comprises about 110,000 clones, and every one was counted more than once. Around 19% of the sample belongs to the ten largest clones.

Its CDR3 holds 13 amino acids, cysteine through phenylalanine. The CDR3 was read in part: 27 bases, with the frame set at base 1. The V end loses 6 bases and the J end loses 3 bases, and a stretch of 10 bases separates them. Sequences NNHDY (CDR1) and SYVADS (CDR2) are obtained from the germline V gene. The origin of this receptor is a C3H/HeJ mouse with alopecia areata. Mice of this strain carry the MHC haplotype H2-k. Sequences were obtained from lesional skin. The chain is made from TRBV13-3 and TRBJ2-1; the D gene is possibly TRBD2, with 6 bases matching. The CDR3 loop reads CASMGEGYAEQFF. Partial CDR3 DNA: TGTGCCAGCATGGGGGAGGGCTATGCT.